The 20 T cell receptor beta chains below were found in one sample sequenced in a study of cytomegalovirus exposure and HLA in healthy donors. 60 Vbeta and 13 Jbeta primers were used in PCR. The protocol was immunoSEQ multiplex PCR, while the TCRdb copy is restricted to in-frame clones and leaves out a portion. The repertoire has about 90,000 clones, under 85% of them found once; the top ten carry around 3%. Source material: PBMCs. These receptors were collected from a man in his thirties or forties in good health and CMV-seronegative.

This clone was detected once. V gene TRBV18 combines with J gene TRBJ2-6; D is ambiguous. Germline V CDR1 and CDR2: KGHSH, LQKENI. Trimming left V 3 bases short and J 0 bases short, with 18 bases between. The CDR3 contains 19 residues. The CDR3 DNA is TGTGCCAGCTCACCGACGCCGGGTGAGGTCCACTCTGGGGCCAACGTCCTGACTTTC. The encoded protein is CASSPTPGEVHSGANVLTF.

The chain uses TRBV25-1 and TRBJ2-1; 9 bases agree with TRBD1. Germline V gene lookup returns CDR1 MGHDK and CDR2 SYGVNS. The CDR3 is 15 residues long. Unmatched junction bases numbered 7, after V lost 1 base and J lost 9 bases. The CDR3 loop is CASSEFGTGKVEQFF. The CDR3 DNA reads as TGTGCCAGCAGTGAATTCGGGACAGGGAAGGTTGAGCAGTTCTTC. The complete variable domain, with remaining parts taken from reference TRBV25-1 and TRBJ2-1, reads EADIYQTPRYLVIGTGKKITLECSQTMGHDKMYWYQQDPGMELHLIHYSYGVNSTEKGDLSSESTVSRIRTEHFPLTLESARPSHTSQYLCASSEFGTGKVEQFFGPGTRLTVL.

The chain has TRBV5-1 and TRBJ1-1, with D unresolved. V was pared by 2 bases and J by 1 base, with 6 bases between. The CDR3 covers 13 residues. The germline CDR1 and CDR2 sequences are SGHRS and YFSETQ. CDR3 sequence reads: CASSFEGNTEAFF. Written as DNA, the CDR3 is TGCGCCAGCAGCTTTGAGGGGAACACTGAAGCTTTCTTT.

This sequence joins TRBV5-1 and TRBJ2-5; D not certain. Germline V gene lookup returns CDR1 SGHRS and CDR2 YFSETQ. V gave up 1 base and J gave up 13 bases, with 23 bases separating them. This CDR3 spans 15 amino acids. CDR3 DNA sequence: TGCGCCAGCAGCTTGATTCAGGAAAGTAATTTGTCTCGGTACTTC. Translating gives CASSLIQESNLSRYF.

The V gene is TRBV5-1, the J gene TRBJ2-7, with no clear D. There are 13 residues in the CDR3. In germline, CDR1 is SGHRS, CDR2 YFSETQ. Trimming removed 4 bases from V and 0 bases from J, with 8 bases in between. CDR3 DNA: TGCGCCAGCAGCGACACCAGCTCCTACGAGCAGTACTTC. Its translation is CASSDTSSYEQYF. The whole variable domain, remainder taken from reference TRBV5-1 and TRBJ2-7, is KAGVTQTPRYLIKTRGQQVTLSCSPISGHRSVSWYQQTPGQGLQFLFEYFSETQRNKGNFPGRFSGRQFSNSRSEMNVSTLELGDSALYLCASSDTSSYEQYFGPGTRLTVT.

This chain links TRBV28 with TRBJ2-5, with TRBD2 matching 9 bases. Germline trimming cut 4 bases from V and 5 bases from J; bases unmatched to any gene: 2. CDR1 is MDHEN and CDR2 is SYDVKM in the germline V gene. CDR3 length equals 13 residues. The CDR3, as DNA: TGTGCCAGCAGTTCTAGCGGGGCGGAGACCCAGTACTTC. Protein: CASSSSGAETQYF.

V gene TRBV6-6 combines with J gene TRBJ1-5, with TRBD1 matching over 8 bases. Germline CDR1 reads MNHNY; CDR2 reads SVGAGI (reference sequence). V lost 4 bases, J lost 7 bases, and 3 bases stayed unmatched. This CDR3 has 13 amino acids. The CDR3 DNA follows: TGTGCCAGCAGTTCCCAGGGGGCACAGCCCCAGCATTTT. Translation gives CASSSQGAQPQHF.

The chain employs TRBV28 and TRBJ1-5; D not resolved. The CDR3 contains 14 residues. V lost 3 bases and J 4 bases, leaving 10 bases between the germline ends. Looked up from germline, CDR1 is MDHEN and CDR2 is SYDVKM. The CDR3 DNA follows: TGTGCCAGCAGTTTGTATCCAGAAAATCAGCCCCAGCATTTT. Protein product: CASSLYPENQPQHF.

This chain connects TRBV7-2 to TRBJ1-2, with 10 bases identical to TRBD1. The CDR3 is made up of 15 amino acids. CDR1 and CDR2 (germline): SGHTA, FQGNSA. V gave up 4 bases and J gave up 8 bases; unmatched junction bases: 10. The CDR3 here is CASSSPGTGVWGYTF. In DNA, the CDR3 is TGTGCCAGCAGCTCCCCTGGGACAGGGGTGTGGGGCTACACCTTC.

This clone was found a few times. This chain connects TRBV6-4 to TRBJ1-5; TRBD1 might be the D (5 bases). V lost 2 bases to trimming and J lost 6 bases, with 11 bases between them. The CDR3 length is 14 residues. Germline V gives CDR1 MRHNA, CDR2 SNTAGT. The CDR3 reads CASSDGGEGQPQHF. CDR3 coding DNA: TGTGCCAGCAGTGACGGGGGGGAAGGTCAGCCCCAGCATTTT.

This clone has only one observation. V gene TRBV29-1 combines with J gene TRBJ1-2; TRBD1 agrees at 10 bases. The CDR3 is 13 amino acids. Germline V gives CDR1 SQVTM, CDR2 ANQGSEA. After removal of 6 bases from V and 0 bases from J, the junction contained 1 base not matched to a gene. The CDR3 coding sequence is TGCAGCGTAGGACAGGGGGCTAACTATGGCTACACCTTC. Encoded protein: CSVGQGANYGYTF.

This clone was found a few times. The chain has TRBV19 and TRBJ1-5; unclear D gene. Trimming removed 4 bases from V and 0 bases from J, with 16 bases in between. This CDR3 spans 17 amino acids. CDR1 is LNHDA, CDR2 SQIVND, per germline (reference sequence). CDR3 sequence: CASSTASNPYSNQPQHF. The CDR3 DNA sequence: TGTGCCAGTAGTACAGCGTCGAATCCTTATAGCAATCAGCCCCAGCATTTT. The variable domain in full, with the rest retrieved from reference TRBV19 and TRBJ1-5, is DGGITQSPKYLFRKEGQNVTLSCEQNLNHDAMYWYRQDPGQGLRLIYYSQIVNDFQKGDIAEGYSVSREKKESFPLTVTSAQKNPTAFYLCASSTASNPYSNQPQHFGDGTRLSIL.

The count of this clone is one. V usage is TRBV9 and J usage is TRBJ1-2; possibly TRBD1 for D (6 bases). The germline gives CDR1 SGDLS, CDR2 YYNGEE. This CDR3 spans 14 amino acids. The V gene lost 6 bases and the J gene lost 2 bases, with 14 bases spanning the gap. The CDR3 region is CASNRDPANYGYTF. CDR3 sequence (DNA): TGTGCCAGCAACAGGGACCCGGCGAACTATGGCTACACCTTC.

The chain joins TRBV2 to TRBJ2-7; a possible D gene is TRBD1 (6 bases). The CDR3 loop spans 15 amino acids. From germline, CDR1 is SNHLY and CDR2 FYNNEI. V lost 8 bases and J lost 2, with 19 bases in between. In nucleotides, the CDR3 is TGTGCCAGCGGTATGAATTCAGGGGAGACCTACGAGCAGTACTTC. It yields the protein CASGMNSGETYEQYF.

This sequence joins TRBV5-1 and TRBJ2-1; D is unclear. CDR1 is SGHRS, CDR2 YFSETQ, per germline. V gave up 3 bases and J gave up 8 bases, with 12 bases separating them. This CDR3 spans 13 amino acids. The DNA of the CDR3 is TGCGCCAGCAGCTCAACAGTTGTCGATGAGCAGTTCTTC. Translated: CASSSTVVDEQFF.

The rearrangement joins TRBV27 to TRBJ1-2; TRBD1 is a possible D gene (6 bases). Germline CDR1 is MNHEY and CDR2 is SMNVEV (reference sequence). This CDR3 spans 14 amino acids. The V end lost 6 bases, the J end lost 4 bases, and 15 bases lay between the germline ends. The CDR3 reads CASRKQGSVYGYTF. The CDR3 DNA follows: TGTGCCAGCAGAAAACAGGGTAGTGTCTATGGCTACACCTTC.

This sequence joins TRBV4-2 and TRBJ2-7, with D hard to call. The CDR3 consists of 17 residues. The germline CDR1 and CDR2 sequences are LGHNA and YNFKEQ. V lost 3 bases and J 0 bases, leaving 18 bases between the germline ends. DNA for the CDR3: TGTGCCAGCAGCCAGGTTCAAACGGGTCTAAGCTCCTACGAGCAGTACTTC. Amino acids: CASSQVQTGLSSYEQYF.

The chain joins TRBV2 to TRBJ1-6; D is perhaps TRBD1 (6 bases). The V gene's germline CDR1 is SNHLY and CDR2 FYNNEI. V lost 9 bases and J 6 bases, leaving 15 bases between the germline ends. The CDR3 is 14 amino acids. This chain's CDR3 is CARDSGTSNSPLHF. The CDR3 DNA follows: TGTGCCAGGGACTCCGGGACAAGTAATTCACCCCTCCACTTT.

This clone has ten or more counts. The V call is TRBV7-9, the J call TRBJ1-2, with unresolved D. Germline V gives CDR1 SEHNR, CDR2 FQNEAQ (reference sequence). The CDR3 contains 12 residues. V shed 5 bases and J shed 3 bases, with 7 bases lying between them. The CDR3 reads CASSREDYGYTF. CDR3 bases: TGTGCCAGCAGCCGAGAGGACTATGGCTACACCTTC.

Only one count was recorded for this clone. The rearrangement joins TRBV29-1 to TRBJ2-5; D is perhaps TRBD1 (6 bases). Trimming took off 7 bases at V and 4 bases at J, with 19 bases between the two ends. The CDR3 spans 14 residues. Per germline, CDR1 SQVTM and CDR2 ANQGSEA. CDR3 coding DNA: TGCAGCGCCGGACAGAGAAGGCCGGGAGAGACCCAGTACTTC. Residues: CSAGQRRPGETQYF. Looking up the rest from reference TRBV29-1 and TRBJ2-5 gives the full variable domain: SAVISQKPSRDICQRGTSLTIQCQVDSQVTMMFWYRQQPGQSLTLIATANQGSEATYESGFVIDKFPISRPNLTFSTLTVSNMSPEDSSIYLCSAGQRRPGETQYFGPGTRLLVL.